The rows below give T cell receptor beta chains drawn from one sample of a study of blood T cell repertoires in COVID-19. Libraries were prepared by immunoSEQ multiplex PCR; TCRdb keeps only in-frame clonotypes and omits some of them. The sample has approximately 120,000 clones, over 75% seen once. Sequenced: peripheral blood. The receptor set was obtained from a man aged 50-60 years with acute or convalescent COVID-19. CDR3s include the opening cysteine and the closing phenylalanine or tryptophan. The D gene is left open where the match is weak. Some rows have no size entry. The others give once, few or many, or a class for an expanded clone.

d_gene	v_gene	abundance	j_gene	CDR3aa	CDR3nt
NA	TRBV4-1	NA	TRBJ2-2	CASSQAISRNTGELFF	TGCGCCAGCAGCCAAGCCATTTCGCGGAACACCGGGGAGCTGTTTTTT
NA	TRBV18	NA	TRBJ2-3	CASSESPTTDTQYF	TGTGCCAGCTCAGAGAGCCCCACCACGGATACGCAGTATTTT
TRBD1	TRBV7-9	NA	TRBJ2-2	CASSPKTGSPGELFF	TGTGCCAGCAGCCCTAAGACAGGGTCCCCCGGGGAGCTGTTTTTT
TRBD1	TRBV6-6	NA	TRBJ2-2	CASSHRGVDTGELFF	TGTGCCAGCAGTCACAGGGGAGTCGACACCGGGGAGCTGTTTTTT
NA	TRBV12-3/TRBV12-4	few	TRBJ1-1	CASRLFGTEAFF	TGTGCCAGCCGCCTTTTCGGCACTGAAGCTTTCTTT
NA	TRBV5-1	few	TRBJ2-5	CASSSVSGETQYF	TGCGCCAGCAGCTCCGTAAGCGGAGAGACCCAGTACTTC
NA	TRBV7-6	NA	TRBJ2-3	CASSAGTQGVDTQYF	TGTGCCAGCAGCGCCGGGACTCAAGGGGTAGATACGCAGTATTTT
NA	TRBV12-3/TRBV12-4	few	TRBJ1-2	CASSPGGYGYTF	TGTGCCAGCAGTCCCGGGGGCTATGGCTACACCTTC
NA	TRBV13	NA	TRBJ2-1	CASSPTGGDRYNEQFF	TGTGCCAGCAGCCCAACCGGGGGAGATCGCTACAATGAGCAGTTCTTC
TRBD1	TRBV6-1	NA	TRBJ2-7	CASSAGTGKRRADYEQYF	TGTGCCAGCAGTGCCGGGACAGGGAAAAGGAGGGCTGACTACGAGCAGTACTTC
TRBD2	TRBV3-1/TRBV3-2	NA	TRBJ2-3	CASSLPGLAGATQYF	TGTGCCAGCAGCCTTCCGGGACTAGCGGGAGCGACGCAGTATTTT
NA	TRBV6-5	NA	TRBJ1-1	CASVEGRGTEAFF	TGTGCCAGCGTCGAGGGCCGTGGGACTGAAGCTTTCTTT
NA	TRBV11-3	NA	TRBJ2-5	CASSNGTFVGETQYF	TGTGCCAGCAGCAACGGGACTTTCGTCGGGGAGACCCAGTACTTC
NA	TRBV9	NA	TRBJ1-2	CASSGGAVNYGYTF	TGTGCCAGCAGTGGGGGGGCGGTTAACTATGGCTACACCTTC
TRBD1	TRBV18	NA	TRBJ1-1	CASSFSTQGNTEAFF	TGTGCCAGCTCTTTCTCCACACAGGGGAATACTGAAGCTTTCTTT
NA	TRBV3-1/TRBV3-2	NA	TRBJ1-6	CASSQEGTSGSPLHF	TGTGCCAGCAGCCAAGAGGGAACCAGCGGTTCACCCCTCCACTTT
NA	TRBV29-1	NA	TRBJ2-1	CSVPPGLQYNEQFF	TGCAGCGTCCCCCCGGGACTTCAATACAATGAGCAGTTCTTC
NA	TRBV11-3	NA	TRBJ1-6	CASSFSGHNSPLHF	TGTGCCAGCAGCTTCAGCGGCCATAATTCACCCCTCCACTTT
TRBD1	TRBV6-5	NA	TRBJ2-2	CASRGQGANTGELFF	TGTGCCAGCAGGGGACAGGGGGCGAACACCGGGGAGCTGTTTTTT
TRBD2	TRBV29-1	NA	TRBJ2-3	CSASGLAGEDTQYF	TGCAGCGCCTCGGGACTAGCGGGAGAAGATACGCAGTATTTT
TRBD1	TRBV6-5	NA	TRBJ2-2	CASSSGTGSGELFF	TGTGCCAGCAGTTCGGGGACAGGGTCGGGGGAGCTGTTTTTT
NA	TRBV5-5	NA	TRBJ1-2	CASSLALTVISNYGYTF	TGTGCCAGCAGCTTGGCCCTGACAGTGATATCTAACTATGGCTACACCTTC
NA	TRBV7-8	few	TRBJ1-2	CASSLNRRDALSGYGYTF	TGTGCCAGCAGCTTAAATCGACGAGACGCTCTTTCGGGGTATGGCTACACCTTC
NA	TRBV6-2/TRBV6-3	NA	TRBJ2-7	CASSFLTVTYEQYF	TGTGCCAGCAGTTTCCTGACAGTAACCTACGAGCAGTACTTC
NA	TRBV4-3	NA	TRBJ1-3	CASSQGEGAGNTIYF	TGCGCCAGCAGCCAAGGCGAAGGAGCTGGAAACACCATATATTTT
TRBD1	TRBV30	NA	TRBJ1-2	CAWSVRLLRDRDNGYTF	TGTGCCTGGAGTGTACGCCTACTAAGGGACAGGGATAATGGCTACACCTTC
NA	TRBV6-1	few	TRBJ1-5	CASSETEAIKGF	TGTGCCAGCAGTGAGACGGAGGCAATCAAAGGTTTT
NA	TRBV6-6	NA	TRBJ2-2	CASREPPFTGELFF	TGTGCCAGCAGGGAGCCTCCATTCACCGGGGAGCTGTTTTTT
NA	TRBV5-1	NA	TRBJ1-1	CASSLEGSTEAFF	TGCGCCAGCAGCTTGGAGGGGTCTACTGAAGCTTTCTTT
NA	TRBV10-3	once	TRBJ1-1	CAISESGGAFF	TGTGCCATCAGTGAGTCTGGGGGGGCTTTCTTT
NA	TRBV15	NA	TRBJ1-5	CATSRATGSTAPQHF	TGTGCCACCAGCAGGGCGACAGGCTCTACTGCGCCCCAGCATTTT
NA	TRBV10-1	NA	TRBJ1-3	CASSESWRGSGNTIYF	TGCGCCAGCAGTGAGTCCTGGCGGGGCTCTGGAAACACCATATATTTT
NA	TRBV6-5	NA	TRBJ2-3	CASSYGSTDTQYF	TGTGCCAGCAGTTATGGCAGCACAGATACGCAGTATTTT
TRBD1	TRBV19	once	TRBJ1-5	CASSITGGFQPQHF	TGTGCCAGTAGTATAACAGGGGGCTTTCAGCCCCAGCATTTT
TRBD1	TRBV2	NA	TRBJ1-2	CASSESGTAFYGYTF	TGTGCCAGCAGTGAATCCGGGACAGCTTTCTATGGCTACACCTTC
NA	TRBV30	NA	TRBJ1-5	CAWSSGQGTNQPQHF	TGTGCCTGGAGTTCAGGGCAGGGAACCAATCAGCCCCAGCATTTT
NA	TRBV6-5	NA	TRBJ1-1	CASSYEEAFF	TGTGCCAGCAGTTACGAGGAAGCTTTCTTT